The 20 T cell receptor beta chains below all came from one sample that was sequenced in a study of CXCR3-negative and CXCR3-positive naive CD8 T cells (dated by TCRdb to between 2018 and 2021). Sequencer: NextSeq 550. The Human TCR Profiling Kit (MiLaboratory) was used to make UMI-labeled 5' RACE TRB cDNA libraries. Once TCRdb had reprocessed the reads, it stored one entry per CDR3 protein sequence and supplied no DNA. This specimen's table enumerates tens of thousands of distinct CDR3 sequences. The top ten constitute roughly 1.4% of the sample. The sample was naive CXCR3- CD8+ T cells from blood. The sample's cell subset or site label, decoded: CD45RO-CCR7+CD27+CD95- naive CD8+ T cells lacking CXCR3 (TNR3-). The receptors here all came from a human donor in good health. Some clones in this sample may be carry-over from other donors' samples.

This chain links TRBV7-6 with TRBJ2-1; TCRdb selects TRBD2, and the lack of DNA leaves this call unchecked. Germline loops: CDR1 SGHVS, CDR2 FNYEAQ. The CDR3 totals 15 residues. The CDR3 spells CASSVSSTSYNEQFF.

CDR3 amino acids: CASSSPLYTGELFF. V gene TRBV5-1 combines with J gene TRBJ2-2. This CDR3 comprises 14 residues. Germline V gene lookup returns CDR1 SGHRS and CDR2 YFSETQ.

This chain links TRBV20-1 with TRBJ1-5; as DNA is missing, the TRBD1 call by TCRdb cannot be tested. This CDR3 comprises 14 residues. Germline CDR1 and CDR2: DFQATT and SNEGSKA (reference sequence). This chain's CDR3 is CSARSPTENQPQHF.

The chain couples TRBV5-1 to TRBJ2-7. From germline, CDR1 is SGHRS and CDR2 YFSETQ. This CDR3 has 11 residues. CDR3 protein: CASSLEYEQYF. Full variable domain (remainder filled in from reference TRBV5-1 and TRBJ2-7): KAGVTQTPRYLIKTRGQQVTLSCSPISGHRSVSWYQQTPGQGLQFLFEYFSETQRNKGNFPGRFSGRQFSNSRSEMNVSTLELGDSALYLCASSLEYEQYFGPGTRLTVT.

The chain is built from TRBV11-2 and TRBJ2-1. The CDR3 extends over 15 amino acids. Germline-derived CDR1 and CDR2 are SGHAT and FQNNGV. This CDR3 is CASSLSGNSYNEQFF.

The rearrangement links TRBV20-1 to TRBJ2-5; TCRdb calls TRBD2, which cannot be checked without DNA. Germline assignment: CDR1 DFQATT and CDR2 SNEGSKA (reference sequence). This CDR3 has 18 residues. CDR3 residues: CSADEGASGGLAGETQYF.

The CDR3 sequence is CSARGGLRTDTQYF. The chain uses TRBV20-1 and TRBJ2-3; TCRdb's assignment of TRBD2 cannot be checked, as there is no DNA. Germline V lookup: CDR1 DFQATT, CDR2 SNEGSKA (reference sequence). CDR3 size: 14 residues.

The chain couples TRBV27 to TRBJ1-1. The CDR3 is made up of 12 amino acids. CDR1 MNHEY and CDR2 SMNVEV come from the germline V gene (reference sequence). The CDR3: CASRKTNTEAFF.

The V call is TRBV27, the J call TRBJ2-1; the D call from TCRdb, TRBD1, cannot be confirmed without DNA. This CDR3 is 15 amino acids long. The germline V gene encodes CDR1 MNHEY and CDR2 SMNVEV (reference sequence). The CDR3: CASASGTGGYNEQFF.

The CDR3 sequence: CSVEGTGMNTEAFF. The gene calls are TRBV29-1 and TRBJ1-1; TCRdb names TRBD1, which stays unverified in the absence of DNA. CDR1 SQVTM and CDR2 ANQGSEA come from the germline V gene. CDR3 length: 14 amino acids.

This rearrangement joins TRBV20-1 to TRBJ1-1; the TCRdb call, TRBD1, lacks DNA for checking. Germline V gene data show CDR1 as DFQATT and CDR2 as SNEGSKA (reference sequence). The CDR3 contains 16 residues. This CDR3 is CSARDRVQGAATEAFF.

V usage is TRBV4-3 and J usage is TRBJ2-4; TCRdb proposes TRBD2, but this gene call is untestable without DNA. In germline, CDR1 is LGHNA, CDR2 YSLEER. The CDR3 runs to 20 residues. The CDR3 region is CASSQDGPRLGTLAKNIQYF.

V and J are TRBV3-1 and TRBJ2-5; TCRdb outputs TRBD2, but without DNA this stays unchecked. The V gene's germline CDR1 is LGHDT and CDR2 YNNKEL (reference sequence). The CDR3 consists of 16 residues. The CDR3: CASSQEVTSGGETQYF.

The rearrangement uses TRBV10-3 and TRBJ2-6; TCRdb's D call, TRBD2, is unchecked because there is no DNA. The CDR3 totals 19 residues. CDR1 ENHRY and CDR2 SYGVKD come from the germline V gene. The CDR3 loop reads CAISLYWTSTNSGANVLTF.

The chain joins TRBV5-1 to TRBJ2-7; the TCRdb call, TRBD2, lacks DNA for checking. The CDR3 spans 15 residues. CDR1 is SGHRS and CDR2 is YFSETQ in the germline V gene. CDR3: CASSLAGRVVDEQYF.

V gene TRBV19 combines with J gene TRBJ2-3; TCRdb picks TRBD2, but there is no DNA to check that call. Per the germline V gene, CDR1 is LNHDA and CDR2 is SQIVND (reference sequence). This CDR3 is built from 18 residues. Here the CDR3 reads CASSITSGILGDTDTQYF. The whole variable domain, remainder taken from reference TRBV19 and TRBJ2-3, is DGGITQSPKYLFRKEGQNVTLSCEQNLNHDAMYWYRQDPGQGLRLIYYSQIVNDFQKGDIAEGYSVSREKKESFPLTVTSAQKNPTAFYLCASSITSGILGDTDTQYFGPGTRLTVL.

This rearrangement joins TRBV7-2 to TRBJ1-2; TCRdb designates TRBD1, a call that cannot be tested without DNA. Germline V gene data show CDR1 as SGHTA and CDR2 as FQGNSA. This CDR3 spans 12 amino acids. The CDR3 region is CASSLDTYGYTF.

The genes are TRBV3-1 and TRBJ2-2; TCRdb calls TRBD1, which cannot be checked without DNA. The germline CDR1 and CDR2 sequences are LGHDT and YNNKEL (reference sequence). CDR3 length: 15 amino acids. The chain's CDR3 is CASSHRTVNTGELFF.

V and J are TRBV5-5 and TRBJ2-3; TCRdb reports TRBD2, a call that lacks DNA to check it against. This CDR3 region has 14 residues. Germline V gene data show CDR1 as SGHKS and CDR2 as YYEKEE (reference sequence). The CDR3 loop is CASSFREGRSTQYF. Full variable domain (missing parts from reference TRBV5-5 and TRBJ2-3): DAGVTQSPTHLIKTRGQQVTLRCSPISGHKSVSWYQQVLGQGPQFIFQYYEKEERGRGNFPDRFSARQFPNYSSELNVNALLLGDSALYLCASSFREGRSTQYFGPGTRLTVL.

The chain has TRBV11-2 and TRBJ1-1. Germline loops: CDR1 SGHAT, CDR2 FQNNGV. The CDR3 totals 14 residues. The CDR3 loop reads CASSLRSWDTEAFF.